This entry concerns a single T cell receptor (beta chain). Its specificity is unknown. This entry belongs to a study of cytotoxic CD8 clonotypes in ibrutinib-treated CLL. Study results and caveats: Treatment left the uncommon public clonotypes either contracted or stable in frequency.

Clones were read by immunoSEQ multiplex PCR, and TCRdb kept only the in-frame ones, dropping some. Counted here are approximately 150,000 clones, 77% occurring once; the ten biggest clones make up 25% to 35%. In germline, CDR1 is MNHEY, CDR2 SVGAGI. The CDR3 is 13 amino acids. V lost 2 bases and J lost 2, with 7 bases in between. The sequencing used PBMCs, collected after 12 months of ibrutinib treatment. The chain employs TRBV6-5 and TRBJ2-7; D gene uncertain. The receptor was derived from a human donor with chronic lymphocytic leukemia. This chain's CDR3 is CASSYGSPYEQYF. As DNA, the CDR3 is TGTGCCAGCAGTTACGGCAGCCCCTACGAGCAGTACTTC.